This TCR beta chain was found in a study of T-cell reconstitution after alpha-beta-depleted transplantation in children. Preparation of the TCRbeta library involved a method that used unique molecular identifiers. TCRdb re-called the PCR reads through MiXCR, storing one row per CDR3 protein. Of approximately 18,000 distinct CDR3 sequences in the sample, 10% to 15% were seen once. General study points: T-cell counts and diversity were attributed mostly to newly produced T cells one year after transplant. It was surviving recipient T cells and thymic progenitors that gave some patients high TCRbeta diversity at day 60. Reportedly, roughly two months post-transplant, alpha-beta T cells arose from several hundred expanded graft clones.

The CDR3 contains 15 residues. Germline assignment: CDR1 LGHDT and CDR2 YNNKEL (reference sequence). Trimming cost V 4 bases and J 0 bases, with 12 bases left between them. This clonotype was seen repeatedly, ten times or more. The antigen is unknown. The source is a female patient aged 2 to 10 who had a stem cell transplant for congenital amegakaryocytic thrombocytopenia, so the T cells may come from the graft donor. The V gene is TRBV3-1, the J gene TRBJ1-1; a weak D match, TRBD1 (5 bases). Here the sequenced sample was PBMCs, mostly from graft donor cells, taken 60 days after TCRalphabeta/CD19-depleted stem cell transplant. The DNA of the CDR3 is TGTGCCAGCAGCCTCGGGCGGGGGATGAACACTGAAGCTTTCTTT. Translating gives CASSLGRGMNTEAFF.